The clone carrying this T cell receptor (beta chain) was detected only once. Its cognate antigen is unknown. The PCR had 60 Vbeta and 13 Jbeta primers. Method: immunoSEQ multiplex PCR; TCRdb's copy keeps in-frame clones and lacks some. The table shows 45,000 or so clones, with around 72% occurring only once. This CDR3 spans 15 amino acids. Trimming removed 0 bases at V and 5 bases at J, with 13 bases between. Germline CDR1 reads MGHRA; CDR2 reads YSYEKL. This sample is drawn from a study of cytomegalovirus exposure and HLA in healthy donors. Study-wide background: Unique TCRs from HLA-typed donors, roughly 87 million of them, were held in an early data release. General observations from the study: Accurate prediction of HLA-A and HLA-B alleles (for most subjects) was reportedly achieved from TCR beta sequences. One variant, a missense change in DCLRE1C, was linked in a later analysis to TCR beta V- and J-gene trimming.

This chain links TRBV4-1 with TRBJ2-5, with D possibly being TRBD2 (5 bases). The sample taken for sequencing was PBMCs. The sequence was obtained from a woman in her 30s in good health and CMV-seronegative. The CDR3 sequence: CASSQEVAWSETQYF. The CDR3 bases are TGCGCCAGCAGCCAAGAAGTAGCGTGGTCTGAGACCCAGTACTTC.